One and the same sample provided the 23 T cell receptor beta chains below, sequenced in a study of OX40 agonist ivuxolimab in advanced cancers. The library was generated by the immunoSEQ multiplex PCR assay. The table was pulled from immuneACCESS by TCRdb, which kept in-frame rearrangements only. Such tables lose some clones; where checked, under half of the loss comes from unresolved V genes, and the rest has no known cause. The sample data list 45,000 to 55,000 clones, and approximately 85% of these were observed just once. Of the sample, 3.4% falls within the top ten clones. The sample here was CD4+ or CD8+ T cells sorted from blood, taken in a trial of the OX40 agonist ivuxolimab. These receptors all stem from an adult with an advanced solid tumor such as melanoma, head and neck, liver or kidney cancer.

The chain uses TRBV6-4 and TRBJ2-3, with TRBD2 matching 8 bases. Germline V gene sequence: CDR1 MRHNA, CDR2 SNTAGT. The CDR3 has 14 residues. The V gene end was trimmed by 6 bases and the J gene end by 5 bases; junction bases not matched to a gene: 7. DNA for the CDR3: TGTGCCAGCAGCCAAAGCGGGGGCCAAGATACGCAGTATTTT. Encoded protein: CASSQSGGQDTQYF.

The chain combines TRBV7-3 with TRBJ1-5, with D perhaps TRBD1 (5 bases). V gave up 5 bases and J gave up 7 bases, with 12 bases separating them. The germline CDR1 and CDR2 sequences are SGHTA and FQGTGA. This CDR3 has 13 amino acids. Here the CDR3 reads CASSPQGGQPQHF. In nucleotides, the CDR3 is TGTGCCAGCAGCCCCCAGGGTGGCCAGCCCCAGCATTTT.

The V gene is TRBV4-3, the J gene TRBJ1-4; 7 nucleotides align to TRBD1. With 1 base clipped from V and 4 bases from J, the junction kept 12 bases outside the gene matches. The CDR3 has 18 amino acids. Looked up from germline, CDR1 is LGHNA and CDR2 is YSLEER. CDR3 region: CASSQVGIRDSDNEKLFF. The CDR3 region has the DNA TGCGCCAGCAGCCAAGTTGGAATCCGGGACAGTGATAATGAAAAACTGTTTTTT.

The CDR3 DNA reads as TGCGCCAGCAGCTCCACAGCCTCCCCAGGACAGGGGGCACGTGGGGCCAACGTCCTGACTTTC. This encodes CASSSTASPGQGARGANVLTF. The chain combines TRBV5-1 with TRBJ2-6, with 11 bases fitting TRBD1. CDR1 and CDR2 (germline): SGHRS, YFSETQ. This CDR3 contains 21 residues. Losses at the gene ends were 3 bases for V and 3 bases for J; bases not matched to a gene: 17. Filled out from reference TRBV5-1 and TRBJ2-6, the complete variable domain reads KAGVTQTPRYLIKTRGQQVTLSCSPISGHRSVSWYQQTPGQGLQFLFEYFSETQRNKGNFPGRFSGRQFSNSRSEMNVSTLELGDSALYLCASSSTASPGQGARGANVLTFGAGSRLTVL.

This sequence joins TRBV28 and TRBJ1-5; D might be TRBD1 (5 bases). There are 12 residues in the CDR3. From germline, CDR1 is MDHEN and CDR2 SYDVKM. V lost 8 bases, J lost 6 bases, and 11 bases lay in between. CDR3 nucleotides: TGTGCCAGCCGGAGGGGAGGTCAGCCCCAGCATTTT. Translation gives CASRRGGQPQHF.

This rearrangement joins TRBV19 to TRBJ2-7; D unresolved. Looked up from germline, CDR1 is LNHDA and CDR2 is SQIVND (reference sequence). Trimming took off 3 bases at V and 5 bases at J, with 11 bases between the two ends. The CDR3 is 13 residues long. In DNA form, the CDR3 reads TGTGCCAGTAGTATTCGAGGCGGTGACGAGCAGTACTTC. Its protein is CASSIRGGDEQYF.

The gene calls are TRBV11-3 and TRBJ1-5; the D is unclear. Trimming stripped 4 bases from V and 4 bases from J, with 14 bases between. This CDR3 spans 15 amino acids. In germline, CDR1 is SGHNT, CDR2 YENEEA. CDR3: CASSSYRVVNQPQHF. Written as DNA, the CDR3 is TGTGCCAGCAGCTCCTACCGGGTCGTAAATCAGCCCCAGCATTTT.

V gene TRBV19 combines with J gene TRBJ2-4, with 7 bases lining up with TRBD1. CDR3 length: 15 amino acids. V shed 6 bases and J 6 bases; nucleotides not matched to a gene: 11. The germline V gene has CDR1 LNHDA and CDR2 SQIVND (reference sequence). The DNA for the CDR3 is TGTGCCAGTAGGCCGAAACAGGGGAACAGAAACATTCAGTACTTC. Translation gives CASRPKQGNRNIQYF.

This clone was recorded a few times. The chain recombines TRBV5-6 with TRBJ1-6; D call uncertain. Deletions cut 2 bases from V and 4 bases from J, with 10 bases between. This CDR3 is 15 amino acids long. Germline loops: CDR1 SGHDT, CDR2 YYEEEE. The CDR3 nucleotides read TGTGCCAGCAGCTTAGGCCGCCATTATAATTCACCCCTCCACTTT. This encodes CASSLGRHYNSPLHF.

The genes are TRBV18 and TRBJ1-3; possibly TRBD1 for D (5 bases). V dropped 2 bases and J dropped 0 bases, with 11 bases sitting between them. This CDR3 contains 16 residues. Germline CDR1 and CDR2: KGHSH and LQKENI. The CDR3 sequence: CASSPTGPLSGNTIYF. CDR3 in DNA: TGTGCCAGCTCACCAACGGGACCACTCTCTGGAAACACCATATATTTT.

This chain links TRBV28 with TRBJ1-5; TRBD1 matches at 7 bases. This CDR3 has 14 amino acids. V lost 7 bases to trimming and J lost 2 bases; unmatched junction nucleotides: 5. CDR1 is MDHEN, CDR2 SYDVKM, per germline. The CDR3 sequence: CASNRGQRNQPQHF. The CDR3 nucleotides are TGTGCCAGCAACAGGGGACAGCGCAATCAGCCCCAGCATTTT.

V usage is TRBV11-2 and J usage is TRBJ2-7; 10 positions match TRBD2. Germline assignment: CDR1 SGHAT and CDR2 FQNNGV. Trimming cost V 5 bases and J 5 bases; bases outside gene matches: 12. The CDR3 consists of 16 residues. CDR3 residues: CASSKGLAVPAHEQYF. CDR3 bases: TGTGCCAGCAGCAAAGGACTAGCGGTCCCAGCCCACGAGCAGTACTTC.

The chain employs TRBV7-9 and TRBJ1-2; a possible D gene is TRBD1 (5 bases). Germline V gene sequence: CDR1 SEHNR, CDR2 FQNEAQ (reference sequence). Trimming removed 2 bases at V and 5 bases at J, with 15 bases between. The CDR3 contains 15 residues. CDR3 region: CASSLFASKGYGYTF. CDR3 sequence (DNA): TGTGCCAGCAGCTTATTTGCGTCCAAGGGGTATGGCTACACCTTC.

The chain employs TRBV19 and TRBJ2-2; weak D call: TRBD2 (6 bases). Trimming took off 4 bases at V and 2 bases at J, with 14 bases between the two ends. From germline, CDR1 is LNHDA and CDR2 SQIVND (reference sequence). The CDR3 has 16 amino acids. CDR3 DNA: TGTGCCAGTAGTACAGGGACTTTGATAAACACCGGGGAGCTGTTTTTT. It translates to CASSTGTLINTGELFF.

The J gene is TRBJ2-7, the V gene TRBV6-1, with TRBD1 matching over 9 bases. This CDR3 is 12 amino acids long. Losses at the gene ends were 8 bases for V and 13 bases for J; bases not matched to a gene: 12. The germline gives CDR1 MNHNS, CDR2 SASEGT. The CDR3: CASGSRTDRGYF. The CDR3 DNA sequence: TGTGCCAGCGGGAGCCGGACGGACAGGGGATACTTC.

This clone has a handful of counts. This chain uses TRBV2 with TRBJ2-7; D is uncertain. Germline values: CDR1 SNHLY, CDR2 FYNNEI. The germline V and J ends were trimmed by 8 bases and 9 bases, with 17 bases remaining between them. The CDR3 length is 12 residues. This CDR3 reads CASRPGPGGQYF. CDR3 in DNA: TGTGCCAGCCGTCCTGGCCCCGGCGGGCAGTACTTC.

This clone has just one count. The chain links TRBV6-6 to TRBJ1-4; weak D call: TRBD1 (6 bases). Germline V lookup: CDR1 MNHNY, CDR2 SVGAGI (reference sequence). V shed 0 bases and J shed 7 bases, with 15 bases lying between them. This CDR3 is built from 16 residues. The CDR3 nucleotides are TGTGCCAGCAGTTACTCGATCAGGGGCGGTGGTGAAAAACTGTTTTTT. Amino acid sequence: CASSYSIRGGGEKLFF.

The CDR3 nucleotides are TGTGCCAGCAGCTGGGGTACCGGGGATTCACCCCTCCACTTT. Residues: CASSWGTGDSPLHF. The chain is built from TRBV5-4 and TRBJ1-6; D is unresolved. The V end was cut by 3 bases, the J end by 8 bases, with 12 bases between. Germline CDR1 SGHNT, CDR2 YYREEE (reference sequence). This CDR3 has 14 amino acids.

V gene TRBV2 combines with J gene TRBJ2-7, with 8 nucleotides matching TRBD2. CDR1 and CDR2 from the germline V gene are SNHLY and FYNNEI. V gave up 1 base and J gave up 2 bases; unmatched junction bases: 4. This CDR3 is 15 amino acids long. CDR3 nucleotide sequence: TGTGCCAGCAGTGAAGAGAGCGGGGGTCCCTACGAGCAGTACTTC. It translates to CASSEESGGPYEQYF.

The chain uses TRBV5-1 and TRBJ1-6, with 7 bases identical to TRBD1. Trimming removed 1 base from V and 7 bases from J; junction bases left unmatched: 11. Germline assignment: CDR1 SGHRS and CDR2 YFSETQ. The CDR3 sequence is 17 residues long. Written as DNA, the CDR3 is TGCGCCAGCAGCTTGTTAGGGGGCGAATCCCTAAATTCACCCCTCCACTTT. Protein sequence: CASSLLGGESLNSPLHF.

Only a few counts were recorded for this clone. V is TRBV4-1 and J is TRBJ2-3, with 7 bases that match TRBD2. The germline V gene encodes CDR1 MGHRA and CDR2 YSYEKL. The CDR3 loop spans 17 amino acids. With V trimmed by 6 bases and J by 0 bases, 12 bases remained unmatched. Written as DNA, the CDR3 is TGCGCCAGCAGTTTAACGGCGGGAGCGCCTAGCACAGATACGCAGTATTTT. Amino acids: CASSLTAGAPSTDTQYF.

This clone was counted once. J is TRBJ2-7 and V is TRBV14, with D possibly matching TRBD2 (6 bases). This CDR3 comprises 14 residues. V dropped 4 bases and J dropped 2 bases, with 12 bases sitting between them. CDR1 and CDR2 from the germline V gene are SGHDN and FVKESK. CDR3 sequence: CASSPGTSTYEQYF. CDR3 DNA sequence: TGTGCCAGCAGCCCCGGGACTTCAACCTACGAGCAGTACTTC.

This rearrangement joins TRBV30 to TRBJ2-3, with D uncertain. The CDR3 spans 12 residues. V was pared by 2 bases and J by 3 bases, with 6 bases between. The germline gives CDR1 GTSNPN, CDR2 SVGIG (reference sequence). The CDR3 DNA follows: TGTGCCTGGAGTCCCGCGACAGATACGCAGTATTTT. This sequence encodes CAWSPATDTQYF. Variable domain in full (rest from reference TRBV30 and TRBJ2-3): SQTIHQWPATLVQPVGSPLSLECTVEGTSNPNLYWYRQAAGRGLQLLFYSVGIGQISSEVPQNLSASRPQDRQFILSSKKLLLSDSGFYLCAWSPATDTQYFGPGTRLTVL.